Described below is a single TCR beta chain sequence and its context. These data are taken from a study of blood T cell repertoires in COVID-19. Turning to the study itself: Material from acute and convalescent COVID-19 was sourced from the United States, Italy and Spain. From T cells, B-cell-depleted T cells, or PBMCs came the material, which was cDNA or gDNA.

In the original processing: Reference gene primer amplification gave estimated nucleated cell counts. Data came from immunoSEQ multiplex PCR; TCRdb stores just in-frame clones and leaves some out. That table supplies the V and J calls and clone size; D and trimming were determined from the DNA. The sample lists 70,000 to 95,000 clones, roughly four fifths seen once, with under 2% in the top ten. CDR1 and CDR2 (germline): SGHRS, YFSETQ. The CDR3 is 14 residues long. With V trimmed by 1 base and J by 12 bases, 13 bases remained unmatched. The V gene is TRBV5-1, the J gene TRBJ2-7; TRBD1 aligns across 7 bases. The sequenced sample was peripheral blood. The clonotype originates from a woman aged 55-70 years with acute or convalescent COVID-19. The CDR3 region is CASSLSWTGFPWYF. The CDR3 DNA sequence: TGCGCCAGCAGCTTGTCTTGGACAGGCTTTCCCTGGTACTTC.